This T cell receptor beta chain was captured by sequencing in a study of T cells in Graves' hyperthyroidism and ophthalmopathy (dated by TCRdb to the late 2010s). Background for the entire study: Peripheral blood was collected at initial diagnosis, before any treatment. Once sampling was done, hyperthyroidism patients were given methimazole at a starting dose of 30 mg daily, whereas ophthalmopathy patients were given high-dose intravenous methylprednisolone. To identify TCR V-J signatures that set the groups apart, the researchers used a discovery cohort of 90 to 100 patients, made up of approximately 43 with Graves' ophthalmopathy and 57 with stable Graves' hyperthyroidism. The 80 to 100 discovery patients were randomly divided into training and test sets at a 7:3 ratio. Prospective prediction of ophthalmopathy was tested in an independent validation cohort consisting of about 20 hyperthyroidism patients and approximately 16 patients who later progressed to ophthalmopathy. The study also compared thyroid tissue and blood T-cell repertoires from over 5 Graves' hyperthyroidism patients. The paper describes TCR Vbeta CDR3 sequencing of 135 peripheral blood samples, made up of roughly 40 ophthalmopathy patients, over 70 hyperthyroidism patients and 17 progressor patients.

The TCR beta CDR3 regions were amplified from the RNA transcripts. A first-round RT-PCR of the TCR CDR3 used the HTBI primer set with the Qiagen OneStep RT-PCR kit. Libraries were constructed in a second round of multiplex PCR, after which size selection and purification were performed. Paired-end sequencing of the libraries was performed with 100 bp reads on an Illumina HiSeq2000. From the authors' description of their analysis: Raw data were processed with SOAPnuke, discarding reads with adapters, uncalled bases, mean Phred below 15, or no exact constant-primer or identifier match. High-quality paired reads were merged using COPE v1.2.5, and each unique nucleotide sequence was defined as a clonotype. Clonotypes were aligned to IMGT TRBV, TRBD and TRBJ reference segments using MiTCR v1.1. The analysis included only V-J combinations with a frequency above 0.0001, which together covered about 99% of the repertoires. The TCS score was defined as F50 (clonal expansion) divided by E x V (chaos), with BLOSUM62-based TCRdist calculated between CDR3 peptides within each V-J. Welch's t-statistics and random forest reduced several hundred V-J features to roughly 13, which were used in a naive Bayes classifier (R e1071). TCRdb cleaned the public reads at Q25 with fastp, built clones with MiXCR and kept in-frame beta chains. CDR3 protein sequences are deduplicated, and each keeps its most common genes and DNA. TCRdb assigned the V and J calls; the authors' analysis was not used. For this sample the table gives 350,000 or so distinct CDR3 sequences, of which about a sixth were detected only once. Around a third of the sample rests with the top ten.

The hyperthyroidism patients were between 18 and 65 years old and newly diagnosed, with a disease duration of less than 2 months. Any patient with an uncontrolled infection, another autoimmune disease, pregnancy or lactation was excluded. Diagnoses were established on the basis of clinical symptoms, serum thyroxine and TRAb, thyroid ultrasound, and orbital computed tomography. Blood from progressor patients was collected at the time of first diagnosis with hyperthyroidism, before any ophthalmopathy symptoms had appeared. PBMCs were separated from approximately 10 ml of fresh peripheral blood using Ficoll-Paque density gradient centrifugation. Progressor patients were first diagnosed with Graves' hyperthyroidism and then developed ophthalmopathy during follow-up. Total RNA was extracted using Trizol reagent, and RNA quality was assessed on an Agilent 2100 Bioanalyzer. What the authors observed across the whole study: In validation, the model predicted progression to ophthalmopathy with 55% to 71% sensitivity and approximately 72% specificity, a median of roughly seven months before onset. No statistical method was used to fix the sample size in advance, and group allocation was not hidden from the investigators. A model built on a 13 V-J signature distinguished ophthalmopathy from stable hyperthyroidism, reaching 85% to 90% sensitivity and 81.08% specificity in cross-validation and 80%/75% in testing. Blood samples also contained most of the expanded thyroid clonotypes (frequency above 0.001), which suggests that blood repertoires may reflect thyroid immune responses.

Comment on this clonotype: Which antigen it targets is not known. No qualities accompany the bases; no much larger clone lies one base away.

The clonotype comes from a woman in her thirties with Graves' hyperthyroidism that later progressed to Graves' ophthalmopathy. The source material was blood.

The DNA reads TGTGCCAGCAGTCTATACAGGGGGAGCCCTTCGGAGACCCAGTACTTC. This encodes CASSLYRGSPSETQYF. Rearrangement joined TRBV28 to TRBJ2-5, and 8 junctional nucleotides match TRBD1. At the junction V is shortened by 5 bases and J by 5 bases; bases outside the gene matches: 13. From its cysteine to its phenylalanine, the CDR3 spans 16 amino acids. Only the CDR3 portion is preserved as DNA: 48 bases, with reading frame beginning at the first base. CDR1 and CDR2, looked up from the germline V gene, are MDHEN and SYDVKM.